This TCR beta chain is from a study of blood T cells in healthy people across ages. Points from the study as a whole: TCR beta diversity, measured per million T cells, fell in a roughly linear way with age.

For this clonotype: Its antigen is currently unknown.

Primers used in a second PCR of roughly 7 to 12 cycles were a sample-barcoded 5' primer and a J-beta primer mix. A single record per CDR3 protein comes from TCRdb applying MiXCR to the 5' RACE reads. The sample contains just over 1 million distinct CDR3 sequences, more than 35% of which appear only once. Germline loops: CDR1 LGHDT, CDR2 YNNKEL (reference sequence). The CDR3 contains 15 residues. V shed 6 bases, J shed 3 bases, and the junction held 9 bases outside the gene matches. Sequencing input: blood. The source is a woman in her fifties or sixties in good health. This chain joins TRBV3-1 and TRBJ2-7; 9 bases fit TRBD1. CDR3 protein: CASSRTGQGFYEQYF. In DNA, the CDR3 is TGTGCCAGCAGTCGGACAGGACAGGGGTTCTACGAGCAGTACTTC.